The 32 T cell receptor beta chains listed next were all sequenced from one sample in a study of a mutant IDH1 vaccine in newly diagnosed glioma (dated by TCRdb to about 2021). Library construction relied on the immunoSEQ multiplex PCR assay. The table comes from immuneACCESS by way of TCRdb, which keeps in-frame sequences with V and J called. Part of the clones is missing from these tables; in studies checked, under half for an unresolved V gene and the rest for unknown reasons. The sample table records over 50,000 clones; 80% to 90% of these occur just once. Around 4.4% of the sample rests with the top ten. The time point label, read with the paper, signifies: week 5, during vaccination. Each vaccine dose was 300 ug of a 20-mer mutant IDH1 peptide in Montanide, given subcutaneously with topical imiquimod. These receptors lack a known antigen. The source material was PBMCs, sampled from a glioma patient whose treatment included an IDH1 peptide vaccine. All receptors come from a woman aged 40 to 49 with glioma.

The CDR3 DNA sequence: TGCGCCAGCAGCGCATTGACCCAGGGCAGCGAGCAGTACTTC. Translation gives CASSALTQGSEQYF. The chain links TRBV5-1 to TRBJ2-7; D possibly corresponds to TRBD1 (5 bases). The CDR3 covers 14 residues. With 4 bases removed from V and 6 bases from J, the gap between germline ends came to 17 bases. The germline V gene has CDR1 SGHRS and CDR2 YFSETQ. The whole variable domain, remainder taken from reference TRBV5-1 and TRBJ2-7, is KAGVTQTPRYLIKTRGQQVTLSCSPISGHRSVSWYQQTPGQGLQFLFEYFSETQRNKGNFPGRFSGRQFSNSRSEMNVSTLELGDSALYLCASSALTQGSEQYFGPGTRLTVT.

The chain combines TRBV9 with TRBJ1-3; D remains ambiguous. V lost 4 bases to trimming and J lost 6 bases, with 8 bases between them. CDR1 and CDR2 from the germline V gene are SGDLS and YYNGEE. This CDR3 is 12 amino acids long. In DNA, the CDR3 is TGTGCCAGCAGCCCCCCCTCAAACACCATATATTTT. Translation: CASSPPSNTIYF.

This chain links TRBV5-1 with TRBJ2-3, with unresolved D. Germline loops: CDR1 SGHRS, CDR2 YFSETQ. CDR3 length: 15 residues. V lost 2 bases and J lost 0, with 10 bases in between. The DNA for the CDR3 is TGCGCCAGCAGCTTATACGCGGATAGCACAGATACGCAGTATTTT. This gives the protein CASSLYADSTDTQYF.

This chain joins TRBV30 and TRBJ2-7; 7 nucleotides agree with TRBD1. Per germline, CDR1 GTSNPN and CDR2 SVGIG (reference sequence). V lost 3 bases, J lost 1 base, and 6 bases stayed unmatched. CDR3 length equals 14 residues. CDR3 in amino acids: CAWRATGISYEQYF. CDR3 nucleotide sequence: TGTGCCTGGAGAGCGACAGGGATTTCCTACGAGCAGTACTTC.

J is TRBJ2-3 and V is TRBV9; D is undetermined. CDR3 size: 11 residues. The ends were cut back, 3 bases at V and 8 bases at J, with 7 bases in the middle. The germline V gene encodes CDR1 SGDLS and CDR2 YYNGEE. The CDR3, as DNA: TGTGCCAGCAGCGAACCACCTACGCAGTATTTT. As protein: CASSEPPTQYF.

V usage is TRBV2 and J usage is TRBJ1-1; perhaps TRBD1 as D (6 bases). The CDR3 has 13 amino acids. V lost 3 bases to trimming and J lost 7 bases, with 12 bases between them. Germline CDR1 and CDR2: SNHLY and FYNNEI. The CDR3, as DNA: TGTGCCAGCAGTGAGAGGGAGGGGGGTGAAGCTTTCTTT. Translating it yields CASSEREGGEAFF.

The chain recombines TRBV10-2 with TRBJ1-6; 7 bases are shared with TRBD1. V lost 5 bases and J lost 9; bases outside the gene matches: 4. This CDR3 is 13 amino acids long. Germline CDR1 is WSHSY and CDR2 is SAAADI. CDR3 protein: CASSPGTASPLHF. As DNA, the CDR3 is TGCGCCAGCAGTCCCGGGACAGCTTCACCCCTCCACTTT.

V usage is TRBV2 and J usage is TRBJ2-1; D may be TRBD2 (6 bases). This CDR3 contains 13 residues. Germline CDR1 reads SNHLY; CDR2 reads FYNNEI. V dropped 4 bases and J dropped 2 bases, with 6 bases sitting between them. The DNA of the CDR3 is TGTGCCAGCAGTGCGGGGGCCTACAATGAGCAGTTCTTC. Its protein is CASSAGAYNEQFF.

The CDR3 coding sequence is TGTGCCAGCAGGGGGACTAGCGGGGGTTACGAGCAGTACTTC. Its protein is CASRGTSGGYEQYF. The gene calls are TRBV6-5 and TRBJ2-7, with TRBD2 matching 14 bases. CDR1 and CDR2 (germline): MNHEY, SVGAGI. The CDR3 contains 14 residues. J gave up 4 bases and V 6 bases, and 2 bases lay outside the gene matches.

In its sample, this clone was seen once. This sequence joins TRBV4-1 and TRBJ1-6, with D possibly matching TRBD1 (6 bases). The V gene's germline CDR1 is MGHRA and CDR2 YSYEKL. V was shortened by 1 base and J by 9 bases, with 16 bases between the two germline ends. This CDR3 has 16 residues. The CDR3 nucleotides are TGCGCCAGCAGCCAAGCACAGGGTTTCAAAGGTTCACCCCTCCACTTT. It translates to CASSQAQGFKGSPLHF.

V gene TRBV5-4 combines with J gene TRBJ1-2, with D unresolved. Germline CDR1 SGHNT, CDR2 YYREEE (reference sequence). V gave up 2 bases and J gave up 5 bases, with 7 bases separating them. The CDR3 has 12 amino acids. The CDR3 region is CASSLAEYGYTF. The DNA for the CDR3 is TGTGCCAGCAGCTTAGCAGAGTATGGCTACACCTTC.

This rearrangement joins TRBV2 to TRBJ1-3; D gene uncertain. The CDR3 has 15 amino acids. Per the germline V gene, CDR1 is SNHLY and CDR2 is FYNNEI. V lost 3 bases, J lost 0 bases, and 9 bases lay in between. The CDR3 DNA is TGTGCCAGCAGTGACCGGGGAGGCTCTGGAAACACCATATATTTT. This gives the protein CASSDRGGSGNTIYF. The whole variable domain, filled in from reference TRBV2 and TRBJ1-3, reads EPEVTQTPSHQVTQMGQEVILRCVPISNHLYFYWYRQILGQKVEFLVSFYNNEISEKSEIFDDQFSVERPDGSNFTLKIRSTKLEDSAMYFCASSDRGGSGNTIYFGEGSWLTVV.

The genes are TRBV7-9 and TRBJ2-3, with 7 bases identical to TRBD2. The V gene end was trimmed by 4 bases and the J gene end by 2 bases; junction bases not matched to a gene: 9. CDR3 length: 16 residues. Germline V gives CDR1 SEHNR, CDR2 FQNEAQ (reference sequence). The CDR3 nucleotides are TGTGCCAGCAGCTCGACAAGCGGGATTTCCACAGATACGCAGTATTTT. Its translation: CASSSTSGISTDTQYF. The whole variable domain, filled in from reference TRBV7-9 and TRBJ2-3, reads DTGVSQNPRHKITKRGQNVTFRCDPISEHNRLYWYRQTLGQGPEFLTYFQNEAQLEKSRLLSDRFSAERPKGSFSTLEIQRTEQGDSAMYLCASSSTSGISTDTQYFGPGTRLTVL.

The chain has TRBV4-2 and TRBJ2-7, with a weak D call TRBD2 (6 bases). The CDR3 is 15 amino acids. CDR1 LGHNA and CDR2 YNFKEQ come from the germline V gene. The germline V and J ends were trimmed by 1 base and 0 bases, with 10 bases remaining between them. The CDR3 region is CASSQGLALSYEQYF. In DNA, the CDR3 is TGTGCCAGCAGCCAAGGGCTAGCGCTCTCCTACGAGCAGTACTTC.

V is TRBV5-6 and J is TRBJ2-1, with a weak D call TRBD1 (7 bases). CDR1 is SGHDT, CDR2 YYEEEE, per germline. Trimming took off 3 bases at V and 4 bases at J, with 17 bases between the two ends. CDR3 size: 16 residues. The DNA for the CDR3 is TGTGCCAGCAGCTCCCCAGGGGGAGGTCTTTACAATGAGCAGTTCTTC. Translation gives CASSSPGGGLYNEQFF.

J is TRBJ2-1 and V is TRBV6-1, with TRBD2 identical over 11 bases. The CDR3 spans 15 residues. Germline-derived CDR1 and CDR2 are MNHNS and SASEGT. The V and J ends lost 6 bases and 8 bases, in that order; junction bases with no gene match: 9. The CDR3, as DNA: TGTGCCAGCAGCCCACTAGCGGGAGTGGGTCATGAGCAGTTCTTC. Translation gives CASSPLAGVGHEQFF.

CDR3 amino acids: CASSSGQGNSEQYF. CDR3 nucleotides: TGTGCCAGCAGCTCGGGACAGGGGAATAGCGAGCAGTACTTC. The chain is built from TRBV7-9 and TRBJ2-7; TRBD1 matches 10 bases. After removal of 4 bases from V and 6 bases from J, the junction contained 6 bases not matched to a gene. CDR1 is SEHNR and CDR2 is FQNEAQ in the germline V gene (reference sequence). CDR3 length: 14 residues. The full variable domain, its missing parts supplied by reference TRBV7-9 and TRBJ2-7, is DTGVSQNPRHKITKRGQNVTFRCDPISEHNRLYWYRQTLGQGPEFLTYFQNEAQLEKSRLLSDRFSAERPKGSFSTLEIQRTEQGDSAMYLCASSSGQGNSEQYFGPGTRLTVT.

CDR3 coding DNA: TGCGCCAGCAGTTCCAGAGTCCTCGAGGGGTCCAATGAGCAGTTCTTC. Its protein is CASSSRVLEGSNEQFF. The chain couples TRBV5-1 to TRBJ2-1, with D perhaps TRBD1 or TRBD2 (5 bases each). This CDR3 region has 16 residues. Trimming removed 5 bases at V and 6 bases at J, with 21 bases between. CDR1 is SGHRS, CDR2 YFSETQ, per germline. The whole variable domain, filled in from reference TRBV5-1 and TRBJ2-1, reads KAGVTQTPRYLIKTRGQQVTLSCSPISGHRSVSWYQQTPGQGLQFLFEYFSETQRNKGNFPGRFSGRQFSNSRSEMNVSTLELGDSALYLCASSSRVLEGSNEQFFGPGTRLTVL.

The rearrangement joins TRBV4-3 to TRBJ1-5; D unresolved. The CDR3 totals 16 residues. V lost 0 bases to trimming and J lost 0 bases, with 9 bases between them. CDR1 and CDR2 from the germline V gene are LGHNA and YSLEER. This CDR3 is CASSQDWEHSNQPQHF. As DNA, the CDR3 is TGCGCCAGCAGCCAAGATTGGGAACATAGCAATCAGCCCCAGCATTTT.

The CDR3, as DNA: TGTGCCAGCAGCTTGGATCTCGATCAGCCCCAGCATTTT. Protein product: CASSLDLDQPQHF. J is TRBJ1-5 and V is TRBV5-4; D is unclear. The CDR3 spans 13 residues. Germline values: CDR1 SGHNT, CDR2 YYREEE (reference sequence). V shed 0 bases and J shed 5 bases, with 6 bases lying between them.

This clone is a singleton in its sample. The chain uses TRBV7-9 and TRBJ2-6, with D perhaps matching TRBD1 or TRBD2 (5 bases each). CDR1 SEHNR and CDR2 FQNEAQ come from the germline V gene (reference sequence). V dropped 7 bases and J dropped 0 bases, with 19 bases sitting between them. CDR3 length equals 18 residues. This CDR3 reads CASTPRDALDSGANVLTF. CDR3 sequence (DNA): TGTGCCAGCACCCCTCGGGACGCGTTAGACTCTGGGGCCAACGTCCTGACTTTC.

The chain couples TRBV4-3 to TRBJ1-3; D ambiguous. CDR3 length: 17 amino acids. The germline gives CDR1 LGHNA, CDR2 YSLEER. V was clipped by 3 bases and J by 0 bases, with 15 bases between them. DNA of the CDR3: TGCGCCAGCAGCCACCAGGCGGGCGGTAACTCTGGAAACACCATATATTTT. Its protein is CASSHQAGGNSGNTIYF.

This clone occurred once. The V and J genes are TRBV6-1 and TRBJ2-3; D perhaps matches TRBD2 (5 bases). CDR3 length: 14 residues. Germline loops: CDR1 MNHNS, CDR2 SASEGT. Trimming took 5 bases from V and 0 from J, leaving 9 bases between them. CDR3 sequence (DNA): TGTGCCAGCAGTCGGACTTCTAGCACAGATACGCAGTATTTT. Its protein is CASSRTSSTDTQYF.

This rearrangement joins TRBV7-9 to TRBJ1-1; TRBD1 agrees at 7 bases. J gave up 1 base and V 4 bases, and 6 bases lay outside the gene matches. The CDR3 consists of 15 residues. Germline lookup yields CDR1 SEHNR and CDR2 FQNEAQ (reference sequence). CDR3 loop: CASSSTTGANTEAFF. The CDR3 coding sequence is TGTGCCAGCAGCTCCACCACAGGGGCGAACACTGAAGCTTTCTTT. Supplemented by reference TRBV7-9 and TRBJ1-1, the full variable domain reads DTGVSQNPRHKITKRGQNVTFRCDPISEHNRLYWYRQTLGQGPEFLTYFQNEAQLEKSRLLSDRFSAERPKGSFSTLEIQRTEQGDSAMYLCASSSTTGANTEAFFGQGTRLTVV.

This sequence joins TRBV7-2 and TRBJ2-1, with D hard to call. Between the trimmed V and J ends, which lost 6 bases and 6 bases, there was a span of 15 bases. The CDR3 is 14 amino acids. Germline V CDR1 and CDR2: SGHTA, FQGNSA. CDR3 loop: CASRTTGRSNEQFF. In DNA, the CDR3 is TGTGCCAGCAGGACGACTGGCCGGAGCAATGAGCAGTTCTTC.

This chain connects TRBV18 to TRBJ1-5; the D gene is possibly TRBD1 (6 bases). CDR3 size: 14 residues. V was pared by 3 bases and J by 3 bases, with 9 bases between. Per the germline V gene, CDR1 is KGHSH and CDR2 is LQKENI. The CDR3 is CASSPTGLNQPQHF. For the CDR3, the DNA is TGTGCCAGCTCACCGACAGGACTCAATCAGCCCCAGCATTTT. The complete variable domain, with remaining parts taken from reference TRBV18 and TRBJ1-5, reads NAGVMQNPRHLVRRRGQEARLRCSPMKGHSHVYWYRQLPEEGLKFMVYLQKENIIDESGMPKERFSAEFPKEGPSILRIQQVVRGDSAAYFCASSPTGLNQPQHFGDGTRLSIL.

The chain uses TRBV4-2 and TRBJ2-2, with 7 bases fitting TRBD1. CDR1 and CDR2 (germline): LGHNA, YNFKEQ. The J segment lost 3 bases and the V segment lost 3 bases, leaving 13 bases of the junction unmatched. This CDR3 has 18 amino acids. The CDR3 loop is CASSHARGHRGYTGELFF. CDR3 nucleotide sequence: TGTGCCAGCAGCCACGCAAGAGGCCACAGGGGTTACACCGGGGAGCTGTTTTTT.

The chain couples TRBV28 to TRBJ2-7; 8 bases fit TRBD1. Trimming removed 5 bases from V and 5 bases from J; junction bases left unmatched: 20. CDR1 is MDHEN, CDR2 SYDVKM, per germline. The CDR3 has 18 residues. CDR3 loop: CASSKSAIRDRFVHEQYF. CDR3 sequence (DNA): TGTGCCAGCAGTAAGTCGGCCATCCGGGACAGGTTTGTTCACGAGCAGTACTTC.

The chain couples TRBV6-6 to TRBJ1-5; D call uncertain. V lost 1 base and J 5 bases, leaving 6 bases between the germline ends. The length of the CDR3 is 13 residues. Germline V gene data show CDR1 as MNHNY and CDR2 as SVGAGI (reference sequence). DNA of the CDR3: TGTGCCAGCAGTTACTTAGGGCATCAGCCCCAGCATTTT. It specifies CASSYLGHQPQHF.

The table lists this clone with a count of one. The CDR3 nucleotides read TGTGCCAGCAGCTTAGGGGCAGGGAGGGAGACCCAGTACTTC. Its protein is CASSLGAGRETQYF. The chain uses TRBV7-9 and TRBJ2-5, with a tentative D call TRBD2 (6 bases). CDR1 and CDR2 from the germline V gene are SEHNR and FQNEAQ (reference sequence). This CDR3 has 14 amino acids. V was cut by 1 base and J by 5 bases, with 11 bases left in between. Combining the CDR3 with reference TRBV7-9 and TRBJ2-5 gives the whole variable domain DTGVSQNPRHKITKRGQNVTFRCDPISEHNRLYWYRQTLGQGPEFLTYFQNEAQLEKSRLLSDRFSAERPKGSFSTLEIQRTEQGDSAMYLCASSLGAGRETQYFGPGTRLLVL.

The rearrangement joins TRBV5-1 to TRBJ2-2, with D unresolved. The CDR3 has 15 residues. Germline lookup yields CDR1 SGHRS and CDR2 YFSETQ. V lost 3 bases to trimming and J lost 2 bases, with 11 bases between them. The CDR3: CASSYLTANTGELFF. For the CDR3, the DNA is TGCGCCAGCAGCTATCTGACGGCTAACACCGGGGAGCTGTTTTTT.

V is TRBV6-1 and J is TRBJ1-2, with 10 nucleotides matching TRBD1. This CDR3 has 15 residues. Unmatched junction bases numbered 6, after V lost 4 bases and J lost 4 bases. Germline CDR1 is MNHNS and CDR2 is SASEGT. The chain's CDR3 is CASSARQGAIYGYTF. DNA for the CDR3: TGTGCCAGCAGTGCAAGACAGGGGGCCATCTATGGCTACACCTTC.